This TCR beta chain was retrieved from a study of blood T cell repertoires in COVID-19. Study-wide background: Acute-phase and convalescent COVID-19 samples originated in the United States, Italy and Spain. PBMCs, B-cell-depleted T cells, or T cells provided the cDNA or gDNA that made up the material.

As originally analysed: Counts of nucleated cells, estimated from reference gene primer amplification, were obtained. Sequencing used immunoSEQ multiplex PCR; TCRdb keeps in-frame clones, though not all of them. V and J calls plus clone size are reproduced from that table; the DNA served to infer D and trimming. Of approximately 120,000 clones detected, over 75% appear once; the ten largest clones hold about 7.3%. This CDR3 is built from 13 residues. Germline V lookup: CDR1 SGHDN, CDR2 FVKESK. V lost 1 base, J lost 1 base, and 4 bases lay in between. The clonotype comes from a man aged 45-60 years with acute or convalescent COVID-19. V gene TRBV14 combines with J gene TRBJ1-1; no reliable D call. Material for sequencing was peripheral blood. For the CDR3, the DNA is TGTGCCAGCAGCCAAGGACAGAACACTGAAGCTTTCTTT. As protein: CASSQGQNTEAFF. Full variable domain (rest looked up from reference TRBV14 and TRBJ1-1): EAGVTQFPSHSVIEKGQTVTLRCDPISGHDNLYWYRRVMGKEIKFLLHFVKESKQDESGMPNNRFLAERTGGTYSTLKVQPAELEDSGVYFCASSQGQNTEAFFGQGTRLTVV.